These 14 T cell receptor beta chains originate from one sample sequenced in a study of CD8+ T cells in alopecia areata. cDNA serving as the sequencing template came from extracted, reverse transcribed RNA. Sequenced by immunoSEQ multiplex PCR; TCRdb stores in-frame clones only, minus some. This sample has under 85,000 clones; about half occur once, and the top ten carry 17%. The sample was CD8+ T cells sorted from blood, taken at week 0. These receptors came from a human donor with alopecia areata.

The chain has TRBV30 and TRBJ2-7; TRBD1 aligns across 9 bases. V shed 0 bases and J 6 bases; nucleotides not matched to a gene: 3. CDR3 length equals 13 residues. Germline V gene lookup returns CDR1 GTSNPN and CDR2 SVGIG (reference sequence). Written as DNA, the CDR3 is TGTGCCTGGAGTGTTGGGACAGGGTCCGAGCAGTACTTC. This gives the protein CAWSVGTGSEQYF.

This clone occurred many times. The chain couples TRBV2 to TRBJ2-1, with TRBD2 matching 8 bases. CDR3 length equals 15 residues. Germline trimming cut 9 bases from V and 1 base from J; bases unmatched to any gene: 8. The germline V gene encodes CDR1 SNHLY and CDR2 FYNNEI. The CDR3 protein is CASSGLADSYNEQFF. The CDR3, as DNA: TGTGCCAGTAGCGGACTAGCCGATTCCTACAATGAGCAGTTCTTC.

V gene TRBV29-1 combines with J gene TRBJ2-3; 14 bases align to TRBD2. V shed 8 bases and J 4 bases; nucleotides not matched to a gene: 5. Germline values: CDR1 SQVTM, CDR2 ANQGSEA. CDR3 size: 14 residues. CDR3 in amino acids: CSPGLAGAPDTQYF. CDR3 sequence (DNA): TGCAGCCCGGGACTAGCGGGAGCCCCAGATACGCAGTATTTT.

This clone was seen many times. The chain is built from TRBV13 and TRBJ1-1; D uncertain. The CDR3 has 12 residues. V was cut by 0 bases and J by 6 bases, with 5 bases left in between. Germline CDR1 PRHDT, CDR2 FYEKMQ (reference sequence). CDR3 loop: CASSLGTAEAFF. In nucleotides, the CDR3 is TGTGCCAGCAGCTTAGGTACGGCTGAAGCTTTCTTT.

This chain joins TRBV6-5 and TRBJ2-1; no clear D gene. Germline assignment: CDR1 MNHEY and CDR2 SVGAGI. This CDR3 contains 12 residues. Trimming stripped 6 bases from V and 4 bases from J, with 7 bases between. CDR3 coding DNA: TGTGCCAGCAGCCACACGTACAATGAGCAGTTCTTC. It translates to CASSHTYNEQFF.

Only a few counts were recorded for this clone. The V call is TRBV4-1, the J call TRBJ1-3; 11 nucleotides align to TRBD1. The germline V gene has CDR1 MGHRA and CDR2 YSYEKL. The CDR3 contains 15 residues. The V segment lost 4 bases and the J segment 5 bases; nucleotides outside the gene matches: 4. CDR3 loop: CASSPGTGGRNTIYF. CDR3 in DNA: TGCGCCAGCAGCCCCGGGACAGGGGGACGAAACACCATATATTTT.

This clone was counted a single time. The chain carries TRBV29-1 and TRBJ2-7, with D perhaps assigned TRBD1 or TRBD2 (5 bases each). Germline V gives CDR1 SQVTM, CDR2 ANQGSEA. Trimming shortened V by 3 bases and J by 6 bases, and 15 bases separated the two germline ends. CDR3 length: 13 residues. As DNA, the CDR3 is TGCAGCGTTGATTTGGTACGGGGCCGCGAGCAGTACTTC. Its translation is CSVDLVRGREQYF.

V usage is TRBV4-3 and J usage is TRBJ2-2; 7 bases match TRBD2. Germline V gives CDR1 LGHNA, CDR2 YSLEER. The CDR3 length is 16 residues. V gave up 0 bases and J gave up 5 bases; unmatched junction bases: 6. The CDR3 region is CASSQDSGGLTGELFF. In DNA form, the CDR3 reads TGCGCCAGCAGCCAAGATTCGGGGGGTCTGACCGGGGAGCTGTTTTTT.

The genes are TRBV14 and TRBJ2-3, with a tentative D call TRBD2 (6 bases). V was clipped by 4 bases and J by 6 bases, with 20 bases between them. Germline CDR1 is SGHDN and CDR2 is FVKESK. The CDR3 length is 16 residues. The DNA of the CDR3 is TGTGCCAGCAGCCTACGTTGGGAGGTCCCATCGGATACGCAGTATTTT. Translated, it gives CASSLRWEVPSDTQYF.

There are a few counts of this clone. The chain uses TRBV4-1 and TRBJ1-1; D is unclear. This CDR3 is 13 amino acids long. Germline V gene data show CDR1 as MGHRA and CDR2 as YSYEKL. Trimming stripped 0 bases from V and 0 bases from J, with 2 bases between. This CDR3 is CASSQDLNTEAFF. CDR3 sequence (DNA): TGCGCCAGCAGCCAAGACCTGAACACTGAAGCTTTCTTT.

The rearrangement uses TRBV5-6 and TRBJ1-2; a possible D gene is TRBD1 (6 bases). With 4 bases removed from V and 4 bases from J, the gap between germline ends came to 14 bases. The CDR3 sequence is 14 residues long. Germline V gives CDR1 SGHDT, CDR2 YYEEEE. CDR3 amino acids: CASSVDRLPYGYTF. As DNA, the CDR3 is TGTGCCAGCAGCGTTGACAGGCTACCCTATGGCTACACCTTC.

This clone was counted only a few times. V and J are TRBV28 and TRBJ2-7; 8 positions agree with TRBD2. V was clipped by 4 bases and J by 13 bases; unmatched bases: 21. From germline, CDR1 is MDHEN and CDR2 SYDVKM. This CDR3 region has 16 residues. CDR3 residues: CASSSYSGTRGSGSYF. For the CDR3, the DNA is TGTGCCAGCAGTTCCTACTCCGGGACTAGGGGTTCGGGGAGCTACTTC.

The chain couples TRBV7-8 to TRBJ2-1; 9 bases fit TRBD1. Germline CDR1 reads SGHVS; CDR2 reads FQNEAQ. The trim removed 1 base at V and 4 bases at J, leaving 5 bases unmatched. CDR3 size: 16 residues. As DNA, the CDR3 is TGTGCCAGCAGCTTAGGTATTGGACAGGGGTACAATGAGCAGTTCTTC. This codes for CASSLGIGQGYNEQFF.

There are a few counts of this clone. The chain carries TRBV29-1 and TRBJ2-1, with 8 bases lining up with TRBD1. The CDR3 is 14 residues long. From germline, CDR1 is SQVTM and CDR2 ANQGSEA. Trimming took 2 bases from V and 10 from J; bases not matched to a gene: 10. Written as DNA, the CDR3 is TGCAGCGTTGAATTCTCTAGGGACAGGCACGAGCAGTTCTTC. Amino acid sequence: CSVEFSRDRHEQFF.